What follows are 27 T cell receptor beta chains derived from one specimen sequenced in a study of T cell changes during pregnancy in multiple sclerosis (dated by TCRdb to the late 2010s). The library was built by means of the immunoSEQ multiplex PCR assay. TCRdb took over this immuneACCESS table, retaining in-frame rearrangements with V and J assigned. Such tables are incomplete; in checked studies, under half of the missing clones stem from an unresolved V gene, and the remainder is unexplained. Within this sample are about 57,000 clones, with approximately 90% of them counted one time only. The biggest ten clones account for roughly 3.5% of the sample. The sequenced sample was peripheral blood, obtained after pregnancy. The receptors derive from a female donor in good health, enrolled as a control in a pregnancy study.

The chain uses TRBV13 and TRBJ1-1; D gene unclear. Looked up from germline, CDR1 is PRHDT and CDR2 is FYEKMQ (reference sequence). Trimming removed 7 bases at V and 1 base at J, with 13 bases between. CDR3 length equals 14 residues. CDR3 in DNA: TGTGCCAGCACCCTCGGGGAGACGAACACTGAAGCTTTCTTT. This gives the protein CASTLGETNTEAFF.

The rearrangement joins TRBV28 to TRBJ2-7, with 13 bases identical to TRBD2. Germline V lookup: CDR1 MDHEN, CDR2 SYDVKM. J was trimmed by 7 bases and V by 5 bases; bases with no gene match: 11. The CDR3 length is 16 residues. As DNA, the CDR3 is TGTGCCAGCAGTGGGGCCCTACTAGCGGGAGGGGGAGAGCAGTACTTC. Translated: CASSGALLAGGGEQYF.

This chain uses TRBV25-1 with TRBJ2-1; 7 nucleotides align to TRBD1. The length of the CDR3 is 16 residues. V lost 4 bases to trimming and J lost 0 bases; unmatched junction nucleotides: 6. Per the germline V gene, CDR1 is MGHDK and CDR2 is SYGVNS. This CDR3 reads CASSVFRGSSYNEQFF. The CDR3 region has the DNA TGTGCCAGCAGTGTCTTCAGGGGGAGCTCCTACAATGAGCAGTTCTTC.

The V call is TRBV11-3, the J call TRBJ1-2; D perhaps matches TRBD1 (6 bases). Between the trimmed V and J ends, which lost 2 bases and 6 bases, there was a span of 7 bases. This CDR3 region has 12 residues. Germline assignment: CDR1 SGHNT and CDR2 YENEEA. The CDR3: CASSLTGHGYTF. The CDR3 coding sequence is TGTGCCAGCAGCTTAACAGGGCATGGCTACACCTTC. Using reference TRBV11-3 and TRBJ1-2 for the parts outside the CDR3, the full variable domain is EAGVVQSPRYKIIEKKQPVAFWCNPISGHNTLYWYLQNLGQGPELLIRYENEEAVDDSQLPKDRFSAERLKGVDSTLKIQPAELGDSAVYLCASSLTGHGYTFGSGTRLTVV.

The chain uses TRBV10-2 and TRBJ2-5; weak D call: TRBD1 (7 bases). V dropped 3 bases and J dropped 5 bases, with 13 bases sitting between them. This CDR3 spans 14 amino acids. Germline V CDR1 and CDR2: WSHSY, SAAADI. The CDR3 DNA sequence: TGCGCCAGCAGTGACATGGAGGGGGCGGAGACCCAGTACTTC. It yields the protein CASSDMEGAETQYF.

CDR3 loop: CASKAQLLSTDTQYF. CDR3 bases: TGTGCCAGCAAGGCGCAATTACTAAGCACAGATACGCAGTATTTT. This chain links TRBV2 with TRBJ2-3, with D uncertain. The CDR3 extends over 15 amino acids. The germline V and J ends were trimmed by 7 bases and 0 bases, with 14 bases remaining between them. Germline V gives CDR1 SNHLY, CDR2 FYNNEI.

V gene TRBV27 combines with J gene TRBJ1-2; D is uncertain. From germline, CDR1 is MNHEY and CDR2 SMNVEV (reference sequence). Trimming stripped 1 base from V and 8 bases from J, with 17 bases between. CDR3 length equals 15 residues. CDR3 region: CASSLYRGGFYGYTF. The CDR3 DNA reads TGTGCCAGCAGTTTATACCGGGGTGGTTTCTACGGCTACACCTTC.

This chain connects TRBV9 to TRBJ2-2, with 9 bases lining up with TRBD2. Germline assignment: CDR1 SGDLS and CDR2 YYNGEE. The CDR3 runs to 15 residues. Losses at the gene ends were 2 bases for V and 2 bases for J; bases not matched to a gene: 1. CDR3 DNA: TGTGCCAGCAGCGTTAGCGGGGGAAACACCGGGGAGCTGTTTTTT. It yields the protein CASSVSGGNTGELFF. Filled out from reference TRBV9 and TRBJ2-2, the complete variable domain reads DSGVTQTPKHLITATGQRVTLRCSPRSGDLSVYWYQQSLDQGLQFLIQYYNGEERAKGNILERFSAQQFPDLHSELNLSSLELGDSALYFCASSVSGGNTGELFFGEGSRLTVL.

This clone was detected once. The V gene is TRBV28, the J gene TRBJ2-1; the D gene is possibly TRBD1 (6 bases). The CDR3 consists of 10 residues. Germline V gene data show CDR1 as MDHEN and CDR2 as SYDVKM. V was cut by 10 bases and J by 8 bases, with 9 bases left in between. The CDR3 loop reads CATGVDEQFF. Here the CDR3 DNA reads TGTGCCACAGGGGTCGATGAGCAGTTCTTC.

This chain joins TRBV10-3 and TRBJ1-1, with D uncertain. The V gene lost 4 bases and the J gene lost 0 bases, with 9 bases spanning the gap. This CDR3 is 14 amino acids long. Germline CDR1 and CDR2: ENHRY and SYGVKD. The CDR3, as DNA: TGTGCCATCAGTGTCGTCAGTCTGAACACTGAAGCTTTCTTT. Its translation is CAISVVSLNTEAFF.

This sequence joins TRBV29-1 and TRBJ1-1, with no clear D. There are 11 residues in the CDR3. The V and J ends lost 4 bases and 1 base respectively, with 4 bases between them. Germline CDR1 reads SQVTM; CDR2 reads ANQGSEA. Written as DNA, the CDR3 is TGCAGCGTTGTCTCGAACACTGAAGCTTTCTTT. It translates to CSVVSNTEAFF. Full variable domain (rest looked up from reference TRBV29-1 and TRBJ1-1): SAVISQKPSRDICQRGTSLTIQCQVDSQVTMMFWYRQQPGQSLTLIATANQGSEATYESGFVIDKFPISRPNLTFSTLTVSNMSPEDSSIYLCSVVSNTEAFFGQGTRLTVV.

V usage is TRBV14 and J usage is TRBJ1-2; D unclear. V was trimmed by 0 bases and J by 1 base, leaving 12 bases between them. The CDR3 loop spans 16 amino acids. The germline gives CDR1 SGHDN, CDR2 FVKESK. CDR3 nucleotides: TGTGCCAGCAGCCAAGATAGTCTGGGCAATAACTATGGCTACACCTTC. Translation gives CASSQDSLGNNYGYTF.

This clone came up once. This chain connects TRBV6-6 to TRBJ1-1, with D uncertain. CDR1 is MNHNY, CDR2 SVGAGI, per germline (reference sequence). Trimming removed 3 bases at V and 1 base at J, with 9 bases between. This CDR3 contains 14 residues. CDR3 in amino acids: CASSYGGRNTEAFF. The CDR3 nucleotides are TGTGCCAGCAGTTATGGTGGCCGGAACACTGAAGCTTTCTTT.

The rearrangement links TRBV29-1 to TRBJ1-1, with D unclear. CDR1 is SQVTM and CDR2 is ANQGSEA in the germline V gene. V was shortened by 0 bases and J by 7 bases, with 12 bases between the two germline ends. The CDR3 has 13 amino acids. As DNA, the CDR3 is TGCAGCGTTGAAGATCCCTTGGGCCTTGAAGCTTTCTTT. Amino acid sequence: CSVEDPLGLEAFF.

The chain is built from TRBV7-9 and TRBJ2-7; D is ambiguous. This CDR3 is 15 amino acids long. V lost 5 bases, J lost 0 bases, and 14 bases lay in between. CDR1 is SEHNR, CDR2 FQNEAQ, per germline (reference sequence). The CDR3 DNA reads as TGTGCCAGCAGCCCTTCCCTCACCAGCTCCTACGAGCAGTACTTC. It codes for CASSPSLTSSYEQYF.

The gene calls are TRBV27 and TRBJ1-2; D call uncertain. The CDR3 has 18 residues. V lost 11 bases to trimming and J lost 4 bases, with 32 bases between them. Per germline, CDR1 MNHEY and CDR2 SMNVEV (reference sequence). CDR3 region: CAPFSGKEVSAYLYGYTF. The CDR3 coding sequence is TGTGCCCCCTTCTCGGGTAAGGAGGTGTCAGCTTATCTCTATGGCTACACCTTC.

The chain uses TRBV7-2 and TRBJ1-6; perhaps TRBD1 as D (6 bases). The V end was cut by 4 bases, the J end by 0 bases, with 16 bases between. Germline CDR1 SGHTA, CDR2 FQGNSA. The length of the CDR3 is 18 residues. CDR3 bases: TGTGCCAGCAGCTCGACAGGTCCCTCTAGCTCCTATAATTCACCCCTCCACTTT. Its translation: CASSSTGPSSSYNSPLHF.

V and J are TRBV5-4 and TRBJ2-7; D may be TRBD2 (6 bases). Trimming cost V 0 bases and J 0 bases, with 10 bases left between them. The CDR3 has 15 amino acids. CDR1 is SGHNT, CDR2 YYREEE, per germline (reference sequence). The DNA of the CDR3 is TGTGCCAGCAGCTTGGACGGCGGGACCTCCTACGAGCAGTACTTC. Its translation: CASSLDGGTSYEQYF.

The chain links TRBV7-3 to TRBJ2-1; D is unresolved. Trimming removed 5 bases at V and 6 bases at J, with 11 bases between. The CDR3 extends over 13 amino acids. From germline, CDR1 is SGHTA and CDR2 FQGTGA. The DNA of the CDR3 is TGTGCCAGCAGCCCCCCCTGGGCCAATGAGCAGTTCTTC. Encoded protein: CASSPPWANEQFF.

The V gene is TRBV18, the J gene TRBJ2-3, with 9 nucleotides matching TRBD1. The length of the CDR3 is 15 residues. The germline gives CDR1 KGHSH, CDR2 LQKENI. Unmatched junction bases numbered 4, after V lost 2 bases and J lost 4 bases. This CDR3 reads CASSPDRGSPDTQYF. The CDR3 DNA follows: TGTGCCAGCTCACCAGACAGGGGGAGCCCAGATACGCAGTATTTT.

The chain carries TRBV10-3 and TRBJ1-1; a possible D gene is TRBD1 (5 bases). Germline values: CDR1 ENHRY, CDR2 SYGVKD. The CDR3 runs to 14 residues. Trimming removed 6 bases from V and 2 bases from J, with 13 bases in between. In DNA form, the CDR3 reads TGTGCCATCAGGGAAGGGGTCCTCAACACTGAAGCTTTCTTT. This sequence encodes CAIREGVLNTEAFF.

The chain uses TRBV19 and TRBJ1-2, with a possible D match to TRBD1 (6 bases). CDR3 length equals 15 residues. Germline V gives CDR1 LNHDA, CDR2 SQIVND (reference sequence). V was pared by 7 bases and J by 1 base, with 16 bases between. The CDR3 reads CASISVGTINYGYTF. The CDR3 region has the DNA TGTGCCAGTATCTCCGTGGGGACAATTAACTATGGCTACACCTTC.

The chain employs TRBV5-4 and TRBJ2-1; 9 nucleotides line up with TRBD2. The CDR3 is 15 amino acids. Unmatched junction bases numbered 9, after V lost 2 bases and J lost 9 bases. The germline gives CDR1 SGHNT, CDR2 YYREEE (reference sequence). This CDR3 is CASSLGAGGLSEQFF. The CDR3 region has the DNA TGTGCCAGCAGCTTAGGAGCGGGAGGCTTGAGTGAGCAGTTCTTC.

This chain joins TRBV11-2 and TRBJ1-2, with 8 bases matching TRBD1. After removal of 0 bases from V and 8 bases from J, the junction contained 8 bases not matched to a gene. Germline values: CDR1 SGHAT, CDR2 FQNNGV. This CDR3 contains 15 residues. In nucleotides, the CDR3 is TGTGCCAGCAGCTTAGATCGGGAGACAGGGGACGGCTACACCTTC. It is translated as CASSLDRETGDGYTF.

The chain joins TRBV5-1 to TRBJ2-7, with 8 positions matching TRBD1. In germline, CDR1 is SGHRS, CDR2 YFSETQ. This CDR3 spans 15 amino acids. The J segment lost 2 bases and the V segment lost 5 bases, leaving 9 bases of the junction unmatched. The CDR3 spells CASSTWTGRTYEQYF. CDR3 DNA: TGCGCCAGCAGTACGTGGACAGGGAGGACCTACGAGCAGTACTTC.

The chain recombines TRBV6-6 with TRBJ2-5; D is perhaps TRBD2 (6 bases). CDR1 is MNHNY and CDR2 is SVGAGI in the germline V gene (reference sequence). This CDR3 is 16 amino acids long. Trimming stripped 2 bases from V and 2 bases from J, with 15 bases between. CDR3 DNA: TGTGCCAGCAGTTACGGGACCGGGACTTCTCAAGAGACCCAGTACTTC. Translated, it gives CASSYGTGTSQETQYF.

This clone was picked up a small number of times. The V gene is TRBV5-8, the J gene TRBJ1-5; TRBD1 is a possible D gene (5 bases). Germline CDR1 and CDR2: SGHTS and YDEGEE. This CDR3 contains 13 residues. Trimming took 4 bases from V and 6 from J, leaving 11 bases between them. Written as DNA, the CDR3 is TGTGCCAGCAGCCCAGGGCGGGGTCAGCCCCAGCATTTT. Translated: CASSPGRGQPQHF.